The 6 T cell receptor beta chains below were found in one sample sequenced in a study of cytomegalovirus exposure and HLA in healthy donors. PCR used 60 Vbeta primers and 13 Jbeta primers. Assay used: immunoSEQ multiplex PCR; TCRdb lists only in-frame clones, some missing. The table shows 100,000 to 150,000 clones, with roughly 80% occurring only once. Sequenced: PBMCs. These receptors all come from a woman aged 35 to 49 in good health and CMV-seropositive.

The rearrangement links TRBV9 to TRBJ1-6, with TRBD1 identical over 7 bases. J gave up 6 bases and V 4 bases, and 7 bases lay outside the gene matches. CDR1 is SGDLS and CDR2 is YYNGEE in the germline V gene. The CDR3 is 15 amino acids. Here the CDR3 DNA reads TGTGCCAGCAGCCCCCGGGCAGGGGGTAATTCACCCCTCCACTTT. Protein: CASSPRAGGNSPLHF.

The gene calls are TRBV27 and TRBJ2-2; TRBD1 matches 7 bases. CDR3 length: 14 residues. CDR1 is MNHEY and CDR2 is SMNVEV in the germline V gene (reference sequence). With 9 bases clipped from V and 0 bases from J, the junction kept 4 bases outside the gene matches. CDR3 sequence (DNA): TGTGCCAGTACCAGGGGGACGAACACCGGGGAGCTGTTTTTT. Amino acid sequence: CASTRGTNTGELFF.

The chain couples TRBV10-3 to TRBJ1-1; unclear D gene. Between the trimmed V and J ends, which lost 0 bases and 0 bases, there was a span of 8 bases. Germline lookup yields CDR1 ENHRY and CDR2 SYGVKD. The CDR3 loop spans 15 amino acids. CDR3: CAISESKQMNTEAFF. The DNA of the CDR3 is TGTGCCATCAGTGAGTCGAAACAGATGAACACTGAAGCTTTCTTT.

A note on this clone: The junction and the germline gene differ at one end; a read error may be behind it. The V call is TRBV7-7, the J call TRBJ2-5; D is uncertain. This CDR3 spans 13 amino acids. The V gene's germline CDR1 is SSHAT and CDR2 FNYEAQ (reference sequence). CDR3 in amino acids: CASSLDRSGTQYF. The CDR3 nucleotides read TGTGCTAGCAGCTTAGACCGCTCGGGGACCCAGTACTTC.

This clone has a single count. The V gene is TRBV5-6, the J gene TRBJ2-7, with TRBD1 matching 9 bases. With 3 bases clipped from V and 1 base from J, the junction kept 5 bases outside the gene matches. The CDR3 length is 15 residues. CDR1 and CDR2 (germline): SGHDT, YYEEEE. The chain's CDR3 is CASSWGGTGSYEQYF. The DNA for the CDR3 is TGTGCCAGCAGCTGGGGTGGGACAGGGTCCTACGAGCAGTACTTC.

V gene TRBV27 combines with J gene TRBJ2-7, with D possibly being TRBD2 (5 bases). Trimming shortened V by 3 bases and J by 2 bases, and 8 bases separated the two germline ends. CDR1 and CDR2 (germline): MNHEY, SMNVEV (reference sequence). This CDR3 comprises 13 residues. This CDR3 is CASSLAGPYEQYF. The CDR3 DNA follows: TGTGCCAGCAGTTTGGCGGGCCCCTACGAGCAGTACTTC.